A selection of T cell receptor beta chains follows, all from one sample in a study of cytomegalovirus exposure and HLA in healthy donors. The data were produced by immunoSEQ multiplex PCR, yet TCRdb's version contains in-frame clones alone and is incomplete. The sample lists approximately 150,000 clones, about four fifths occurring once. Sequenced material: PBMCs. These receptors were collected from a man aged 25-40 years in good health and CMV-seropositive. The CDR3 runs from the conserved cysteine through the conserved F or W. The D gene is left open where the match is weak. The size of a clone is reported for some rows only, either as once, few or many, or as a class for expanded clones.

DNA: TGCGCCAGCAGCCAAGGCGGGACGGATGAGCAGTTCTTC
CDR3: CASSQGGTDEQFF
V: TRBV4-3
J: TRBJ2-1
size: -
D: -

DNA: TGTGCCAGCAGTGGAGACGACAGGCTCAACTACTACGAGCAGTACTTC
CDR3: CASSGDDRLNYYEQYF
V: TRBV6-1
J: TRBJ2-7
size: -
D: -

DNA: TGTGCCAGCAGCAAAGCCCGGCTAGCGGGACTACTTGTCACCACAGATACGCAGTATTTT
CDR3: CASSKARLAGLLVTTDTQYF
V: TRBV21-1
J: TRBJ2-3
size: -
D: -

DNA: TGTGCCAGCAGTTTATCAGGGGTTCAGCCCCAGCATTTT
CDR3: CASSLSGVQPQHF
V: TRBV27
J: TRBJ1-5
size: -
D: -

DNA: TGTGCCAGCAGCGGAGATACAGGGGGCACGGCTTTCTTT
CDR3: CASSGDTGGTAFF
V: TRBV7-9
J: TRBJ1-1
size: -
D: TRBD1

DNA: TGCGCCAGCAGTCTAGGCGGGAGGGGACCCTACGAGCAGTACTTC
CDR3: CASSLGGRGPYEQYF
V: TRBV10-1
J: TRBJ2-7
size: few
D: TRBD2

DNA: TGTGCCAGTAGTCCGCGGACAGGGGGCTTGTACAATGAGCAGTTCTTC
CDR3: CASSPRTGGLYNEQFF
V: TRBV19
J: TRBJ2-1
size: -
D: TRBD1

DNA: TGTGCCAGCAGCCCCCCCTCGCGAGATACGCAGTATTTT
CDR3: CASSPPSRDTQYF
V: TRBV7-2
J: TRBJ2-3
size: -
D: -

DNA: TGTGCCAGCAGTGAGCCGGGACTACGTACAATGAAGCAGTTCTTC
CDR3: CASSEPGLRTMKQFF
V: TRBV2
J: TRBJ2-1
size: -
D: TRBD2

DNA: TGTGCCAGCAGCGTCGGGGGGCAGCTACCCGAGAGCTATGGCTACACCTTC
CDR3: CASSVGGQLPESYGYTF
V: TRBV9
J: TRBJ1-2
size: -
D: -

DNA: TGTGCCAGCAGTCCGATACTAGCGGGAGGGGCCGGGGAGCTGTTTTTT
CDR3: CASSPILAGGAGELFF
V: TRBV5-6
J: TRBJ2-2
size: -
D: TRBD2

DNA: TGTGCCAGCAGCCCCTGGAGGGGAAGCTCCTACAATGAGCAGTTCTTC
CDR3: CASSPWRGSSYNEQFF
V: TRBV28
J: TRBJ2-1
size: -
D: -

DNA: TGCGCCAGCAGCCAACATATTTCGGGACAGGTAACCCTGGGCTCCTACGAGCAGTACTTC
CDR3: CASSQHISGQVTLGSYEQYF
V: TRBV4-1
J: TRBJ2-7
size: -
D: TRBD1

DNA: TGCAGTGCCTTCTACAATGAGCAGTTCTTC
CDR3: CSAFYNEQFF
V: TRBV20-1
J: TRBJ2-1
size: -
D: -

DNA: TGTGCCAGCTCACCGCAGGGGTTCCAGCCCCAGCATTTT
CDR3: CASSPQGFQPQHF
V: TRBV18
J: TRBJ1-5
size: -
D: -

DNA: TGTGCCAGCAGCCCGGGACAGGGACGTCGGCCCCAGCATTTT
CDR3: CASSPGQGRRPQHF
V: TRBV6-5
J: TRBJ1-5
size: -
D: TRBD1

DNA: TGCGCCAGCAGCCAAGATCGGGGGCAGCCCCAGCATTTT
CDR3: CASSQDRGQPQHF
V: TRBV4-3
J: TRBJ1-5
size: few
D: -

DNA: TGTGCCAGCAACCTAGCGGGAGGGTACGAGCAGTACTTC
CDR3: CASNLAGGYEQYF
V: TRBV13
J: TRBJ2-7
size: once
D: TRBD2

DNA: TGCGCCAGCAGCCCGAGGGGGCCCTCCTACAATGAGCAGTTCTTC
CDR3: CASSPRGPSYNEQFF
V: TRBV4-3
J: TRBJ2-1
size: -
D: TRBD1

DNA: TGTGCCAGCGGGAGAGACAATGAGCAGTTCTTC
CDR3: CASGRDNEQFF
V: TRBV7-3
J: TRBJ2-1
size: few
D: -

DNA: TGTGCCAGCAGCAGTCAGTGGACAGGGAGAGGTGGCTACACCTTC
CDR3: CASSSQWTGRGGYTF
V: TRBV5-6
J: TRBJ1-2
size: -
D: TRBD1

DNA: TGTGCCAGCAGCTTAGGGGCCGAGACAGGGATCAATGAGCAGTTCTTC
CDR3: CASSLGAETGINEQFF
V: TRBV7-9
J: TRBJ2-1
size: -
D: TRBD1

DNA: TGTGCCGTCGGGGAGATCTCTGGAAACACCATATATTTT
CDR3: CAVGEISGNTIYF
V: TRBV2
J: TRBJ1-3
size: -
D: -

DNA: TGTTCTCTCGATGAGCAGTTCTTC
CDR3: CSLDEQFF
V: TRBV7-9
J: TRBJ2-1
size: -
D: -

DNA: TGTGCCAGCACGGCGACAGGTAATCAGCCCCAGCATTTT
CDR3: CASTATGNQPQHF
V: TRBV6-5
J: TRBJ1-5
size: -
D: -

DNA: TGTGCCAGTAGTAGTACCGGGACAGGATGGGGGACCCAGTACTTC
CDR3: CASSSTGTGWGTQYF
V: TRBV19
J: TRBJ2-5
size: once
D: TRBD1

DNA: TGTGCCAGCAGCTCGTGGGCGCCGAATGAAAAACTGTTTTTT
CDR3: CASSSWAPNEKLFF
V: TRBV4-2
J: TRBJ1-4
size: -
D: -

DNA: TGTGCCAGCAGTCGCAGCGGGAGAGTCGTTTACGAGCAGTACTTC
CDR3: CASSRSGRVVYEQYF
V: TRBV27
J: TRBJ2-7
size: -
D: TRBD2

DNA: TGTGCCAGCAGCGGTCTGGGTAGCCGGGGGATCTACGAGCAGTACTTC
CDR3: CASSGLGSRGIYEQYF
V: TRBV7-9
J: TRBJ2-7
size: -
D: -

DNA: TGTGCCAGCAGTGAAGAACTAGCGGGGGGTCGGGCCGGGGAGCTGTTTTTT
CDR3: CASSEELAGGRAGELFF
V: TRBV6-1
J: TRBJ2-2
size: once
D: TRBD2

DNA: TGTGCCAGCAGTTTACAGGGGCCCAACACTGAAGCTTTCTTT
CDR3: CASSLQGPNTEAFF
V: TRBV28
J: TRBJ1-1
size: -
D: -

DNA: TGTGCCAGCAGCTTATTAGGGGGTATTAAGTACGAGCAGTACTTC
CDR3: CASSLLGGIKYEQYF
V: TRBV11-2
J: TRBJ2-7
size: -
D: -

DNA: TGTGCCAGCAGTGAGGTGGTGGACCAGGGGTTCCCCACAGATACGCAGTATTTT
CDR3: CASSEVVDQGFPTDTQYF
V: TRBV25-1
J: TRBJ2-3
size: -
D: -

DNA: TGTGCCAGCAGTCGTTTAGGGGGACTAGCGGAGTACGAGCAGTACTTC
CDR3: CASSRLGGLAEYEQYF
V: TRBV27
J: TRBJ2-7
size: -
D: TRBD2

DNA: TGTGCCAGCAGCCCGGGACTAGCGGGAGAAAAAGAGCAGTTCTTC
CDR3: CASSPGLAGEKEQFF
V: TRBV7-3
J: TRBJ2-1
size: -
D: TRBD2

DNA: TGTGCCATCAAAGCTAGCACCTCCTACGAGCAGTACTTC
CDR3: CAIKASTSYEQYF
V: TRBV10-3
J: TRBJ2-7
size: once
D: -